The following is a TCR beta chain sequence with its context. The antigen remains unidentified. Researchers ran the PCR with 60 Vbeta and 13 Jbeta primers. In the original workflow: An analysis that came later counted 80 million or so unique TCR beta chains, approximately 10 million shared. Clones were sequenced by immunoSEQ multiplex PCR, and TCRdb holds only the in-frame ones, with some missing. V and J calls and clone size are those listed in that table; D and trimming were worked out from the DNA. Recorded here are some 50,000 clones; the top ten clones represent approximately 1.1%. This entry belongs to a study of cytomegalovirus exposure and HLA in healthy donors. Study in general: Genotyping showed around 80% of 398 donors falling in the Caucasian-associated ancestry cluster. Study conclusions and caveats: A further, later analysis showed that HLA-associated TCR beta chains (compared with equally common others) were more clonally expanded.

CDR1 and CDR2 from the germline V gene are MNHEY and SVGAGI. J was trimmed by 7 bases and V by 2 bases; bases with no gene match: 10. The length of the CDR3 is 15 residues. The chain has TRBV6-5 and TRBJ1-2; 7 bases line up with TRBD1. This receptor was identified in a woman aged 40 to 50 in good health and CMV-seronegative. Sample: PBMCs. The CDR3 DNA reads as TGTGCCAGCAGTTACACAGTACAGGGGTCGCGTGGCTACACCTTC. Translation gives CASSYTVQGSRGYTF.